The T cell receptor beta chain described here comes from a study of T cell responses to AZD1222 COVID-19 vaccine (dated by TCRdb to the early 2020s). About the full investigation: TCR sequencing covered about 230 trial participants: 200 to 220 given two doses of AZD1222 and 26 given two doses of MenACWY control vaccine. Trial participants were enrolled by age into 18-55, 56-69 and 70-plus year subgroups, with approximately 150, 30 and 60 TCR-sequenced participants respectively. On the study overall, not on this receptor specifically: Most participants were white British and females outnumbered males, and the authors suggested that clonal diversity may have been underestimated. Conclusions about previously exposed vaccinees were limited because only six AZD1222 recipients were SARS-CoV-2 seropositive at baseline. Because no samples from the day 14 peak response were available, repertoires could be characterized only after the peak T cell response. After two AZD1222 doses, both the breadth and the depth of spike-specific TCRs were significantly higher than at day 0 and than in MenACWY recipients. Vaccine-associated CD4 TCRs spanned the whole spike protein, with dominant responses in regions 160-218 and 743-854. In the small 56-69-year group, the increase in depth fell short of significance, most likely because of low power. Reportedly, close to half of the unique spike-specific TCRs recognized epitopes lying outside the regions that are mutated in the B.1.351 and B.1.1.7 variants.

The sample's time point, from its label and the paper: about 28 days (+/-7) after the second vaccine dose. AZD1222 recipients whose second dose came at about 4 weeks and those whose second dose came at about 12 weeks were combined into one group, since spike-specific TCR depth and breadth did not differ between the two schedules. Samples from vaccinated people were obtained from the UK trials COV001 and COV002, which included a single-blind randomized controlled phase 2/3 trial of AZD1222 (ChAdOx1 nCoV-19) in healthy adults. Trial participant PBMC samples were collected at day 0 and day 28 after the second dose for TCRbeta chain sequencing. About this clone: Which antigen it targets is not known. Nothing much larger sits one base from this clone, and base qualities are not available.

V lost 5 bases and J lost 0 bases; the stretch between them is 17 bases long. In the germline V gene, CDR1 corresponds to KGHSH and CDR2 to LQKENI. Including the terminal cysteine and phenylalanine, the CDR3 comprises 17 residues. Only the CDR3 portion is preserved as DNA: 51 bases, with reading frame beginning at the first base. The CDR3 regions of human TCRbeta chains were analyzed by immunosequencing. Concerning the study's data processing: Repertoire TCRs were matched against a reference library of SARS-CoV-2-specific TCRs generated with the MIRA antigen-specificity platform. Breadth was defined as the fraction of unique TCRs that were SARS-CoV-2-associated. Depth was defined as the fraction of total T cells that were SARS-CoV-2-associated. Using the MIRA data, each spike-specific TCR was assigned both to the spike region to which the TCR was reactive and to a CD4 or CD8 class. Log10-transformed breadth and depth values were compared by one-way ANOVA with Sidak's multiple comparisons tests. TCRdb retrieved this table from immuneACCESS and kept in-frame rearrangements only. Not all clones are present; in checked studies, unresolved V genes account for under half, and no reason is known for the remainder. That table is the source of V, J and clone size, and D and trimming were worked out from the DNA. The sample yields about 94,000 clones; approximately 90% were counted once. About 12% of the sample is taken by the ten largest.

The input for sequencing was peripheral blood, taken 28 days after the second AZD1222 dose. The rearrangement joined TRBV18 to TRBJ2-4; no D gene is confidently identified. The clonotype originates from an adult who received the AZD1222 COVID-19 vaccine. The CDR3 loop reads CASSIRGPGLAKNIQYF. The base sequence is TGTGCCAGCTCAATCCGTGGCCCAGGTCTAGCCAAAAACATTCAGTACTTC.